These T cell receptor beta chains were read from a single sample in a study of blood T cell repertoires in COVID-19. Libraries were prepared by immunoSEQ multiplex PCR; TCRdb keeps only in-frame clonotypes and omits some of them. Found here are about 190,000 clones, around four fifths of them singletons; the top ten hold less than 3%. Sequencing was done on a sample of peripheral blood. These receptor sequences come from a man aged 50-59 years with active or convalescent COVID-19. The CDR3 runs from the conserved cysteine through the conserved F or W. The D gene is left open where the match is weak. Only some rows state a clone size, as once, few, many or a class for expanded clones.

v_call	clone_size	j_call	cdr3_length	d_call	cdr3_aa	cdr3_nt
TRBV6-1	NA	TRBJ2-7	15	NA	CASSEEGGSSYEQYF	TGTGCCAGCAGTGAAGAGGGGGGGAGCTCCTACGAGCAGTACTTC
TRBV6-5	NA	TRBJ1-1	13	NA	CASTNSPTTEAFF	TGTGCCAGCACCAACAGCCCGACCACTGAAGCTTTCTTT
TRBV6-5	NA	TRBJ2-1	13	TRBD2	CASSGGDMDEQFF	TGTGCCAGCAGCGGGGGGGACATGGATGAGCAGTTCTTC
TRBV5-4	NA	TRBJ2-7	14	NA	CASSSAPGPDEQYF	TGTGCCAGCAGCTCCGCGCCAGGCCCTGACGAGCAGTACTTC
TRBV6-1	NA	TRBJ2-3	18	TRBD2	CASSEAPVAGDSTDTQYF	TGTGCCAGCAGTGAAGCCCCGGTGGCGGGGGATAGCACAGATACGCAGTATTTT
TRBV10-1	NA	TRBJ1-1	12	NA	CASSEGRGEAFF	TGCGCCAGCAGTGAGGGTAGGGGTGAAGCTTTCTTT
TRBV18	few	TRBJ1-1	16	NA	CASSPPRGSSNTEAFF	TGTGCCAGCTCACCACCAAGGGGCAGCTCGAACACTGAAGCTTTCTTT
TRBV2	few	TRBJ1-2	13	NA	CASSEYPGYGYTF	TGTGCCAGCAGCGAGTACCCGGGCTATGGCTACACCTTC
TRBV5-1	NA	TRBJ1-1	17	NA	CASSLAQDSLMNTEAFF	TGCGCCAGCAGCTTGGCCCAGGACAGCCTCATGAACACTGAAGCTTTCTTT
TRBV20-1	NA	TRBJ1-1	11	NA	CSASLSVEAFF	TGCAGTGCTAGTTTGTCAGTTGAAGCTTTCTTT
TRBV6-5	NA	TRBJ2-3	16	TRBD2	CASSHLAGGPVDTQYF	TGTGCCAGCAGTCACTTAGCGGGAGGGCCGGTAGATACGCAGTATTTT
TRBV29-1	NA	TRBJ1-2	12	NA	CSVESGTGGYTF	TGCAGCGTTGAATCCGGTACGGGGGGCTACACCTTC
TRBV19	NA	TRBJ1-2	14	TRBD1	CASSPNTGGYGYTF	TGTGCCAGTAGTCCAAATACAGGGGGCTATGGCTACACCTTC
TRBV7-2	NA	TRBJ1-2	15	NA	CASSLVRVTNYGYTF	TGTGCCAGCAGCTTAGTCCGGGTAACTAACTATGGCTACACCTTC
TRBV19	NA	TRBJ1-5	14	NA	CASSIDTVNQPQHF	TGTGCCAGTAGTATAGATACAGTCAATCAGCCCCAGCATTTT
TRBV7-2	NA	TRBJ1-2	14	NA	CASSSQGSGYGYTF	TGTGCCAGCAGCTCCCAGGGGTCTGGCTATGGCTACACCTTC
TRBV12-5	NA	TRBJ2-7	13	TRBD1	CAGPGQGRYEQYF	TGTGCTGGGCCGGGACAGGGGAGGTACGAGCAGTACTTC
TRBV21-1	NA	TRBJ2-7	16	NA	CASSKVPPEGSYEQYF	TGTGCCAGCAGCAAAGTCCCCCCCGAAGGGAGCTACGAGCAGTACTTC
TRBV13	NA	TRBJ1-2	17	NA	CASSLEGREAANYGYTF	TGTGCCAGCAGCTTAGAAGGCCGGGAGGCTGCTAACTATGGCTACACCTTC
TRBV6-6	NA	TRBJ2-3	15	TRBD2	CASSYAGGPGDTQYF	TGTGCCAGCAGTTACGCGGGAGGCCCGGGAGATACGCAGTATTTT
TRBV7-8	NA	TRBJ2-1	14	NA	CASSSIEPYNEQFF	TGTGCCAGCAGCTCTATCGAGCCTTACAATGAGCAGTTCTTC
TRBV6-5	NA	TRBJ1-2	13	TRBD1	CASSQQGLEGYTF	TGTGCCAGCAGTCAACAGGGGCTGGAGGGCTACACCTTC
TRBV6-2/TRBV6-3	once	TRBJ2-7	14	TRBD2	CASSLSGGGTEQYF	TGTGCCAGCAGTTTGAGCGGGGGAGGAACCGAGCAGTACTTC
TRBV11-2	NA	TRBJ2-3	15	TRBD2	CASSFSGGSTDTQYF	TGTGCCAGCAGCTTTAGCGGGGGGAGCACAGATACGCAGTATTTT
TRBV30	NA	TRBJ2-7	14	NA	CAWSDRGLNYEQYF	TGTGCCTGGAGTGACCGCGGACTTAACTACGAGCAGTACTTC
TRBV2	NA	TRBJ2-5	16	TRBD2	CASSEGLAGDQETQYF	TGTGCCAGCAGTGAGGGCCTAGCGGGGGACCAAGAGACCCAGTACTTC
TRBV4-3	NA	TRBJ2-2	18	TRBD1	CASSQDLYRGRINGELFF	TGCGCCAGCAGCCAAGATTTATACAGGGGGAGGATTAACGGGGAGCTGTTTTTT
TRBV10-1	NA	TRBJ2-5	14	NA	CASSEGGAGETQYF	TGCGCCAGCAGTGAAGGGGGGGCCGGGGAGACCCAGTACTTC
TRBV15	few	TRBJ1-5	14	NA	CATSRDPGNQPQHF	TGTGCCACCAGCAGAGATCCAGGAAATCAGCCCCAGCATTTT
TRBV14	NA	TRBJ2-1	17	NA	CASSQEEGRLVVGRQFF	TGTGCCAGCAGCCAAGAAGAGGGGAGACTAGTGGTGGGGAGGCAGTTCTTC
TRBV11-2	NA	TRBJ2-3	14	NA	CASSFQGSADTQYF	TGTGCCAGCAGCTTTCAGGGGAGCGCAGATACGCAGTATTTT